This TCR beta chain was sequenced during a study of T cells in Graves' hyperthyroidism and ophthalmopathy. The CDR3 has 15 residues. With 2 bases removed from V and 4 bases from J, the gap between germline ends came to 14 bases. The germline V gene encodes CDR1 KGHSH and CDR2 LQKENI. There were TCR beta CDR3 regions amplified from RNA transcripts. First-round RT-PCR targeting the TCR CDR3 was performed with the HTBI primer set. TCRdb reprocessed the multiplex PCR reads via MiXCR and lists one record per CDR3 protein. The sample includes 350,000 to 450,000 distinct CDR3 sequences, 11% to 15% of them seen just once. Study-wide findings and caveats: Appearing also in blood were most of the thyroid clonotypes expanded above 0.001.

This clonotype was seen many times. Its antigen is still unknown. This rearrangement joins TRBV18 to TRBJ1-1; no clear D. This TCR came from a woman aged 60-75 years with Graves' hyperthyroidism. The sample consisted of blood. The CDR3 region is CASSPLEYGGTEAFF. The CDR3 coding sequence is TGTGCCAGCTCACCATTGGAGTACGGAGGCACTGAAGCTTTCTTT. The full variable domain, its missing parts supplied by reference TRBV18 and TRBJ1-1, is NAGVMQNPRHLVRRRGQEARLRCSPMKGHSHVYWYRQLPEEGLKFMVYLQKENIIDESGMPKERFSAEFPKEGPSILRIQQVVRGDSAAYFCASSPLEYGGTEAFFGQGTRLTVV.